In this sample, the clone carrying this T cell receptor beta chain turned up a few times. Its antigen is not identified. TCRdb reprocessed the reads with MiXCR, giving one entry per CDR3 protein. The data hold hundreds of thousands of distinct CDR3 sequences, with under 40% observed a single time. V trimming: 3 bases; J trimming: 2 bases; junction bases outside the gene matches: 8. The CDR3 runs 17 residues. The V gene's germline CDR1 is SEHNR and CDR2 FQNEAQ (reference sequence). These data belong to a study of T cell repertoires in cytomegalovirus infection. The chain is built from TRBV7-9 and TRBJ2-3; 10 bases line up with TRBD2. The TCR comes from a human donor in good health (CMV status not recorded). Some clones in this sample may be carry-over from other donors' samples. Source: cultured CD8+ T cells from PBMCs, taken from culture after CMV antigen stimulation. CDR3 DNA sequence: TGTGCCAGCAGCTTGCCGGGACTAGCGCCGCTCACAGATACGCAGTATTTT. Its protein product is CASSLPGLAPLTDTQYF.